A single T cell receptor beta chain is shown here with its context. Sequencing was performed with immunoSEQ multiplex PCR; in TCRdb, only in-frame clones are kept and a portion is missing. This table holds approximately 45,000 clones, 85% to 95% found once. The CDR3 runs 17 residues. With 8 bases clipped from V and 0 bases from J, the junction kept 16 bases outside the gene matches. The data are from a study of T cells after posttransplantation cyclophosphamide. The receptor was derived from a woman between 50 and 59 years old in good health and a related stem cell transplant donor. The sample taken for sequencing was PBMCs. This rearrangement joins TRBV23-1 to TRBJ2-7; 7 nucleotides align to TRBD1. TRBV23-1 is marked as an open reading frame, function uncertain. CDR3 nucleotide sequence: TGCGCCAGCCCCAATTACCCCCGACAGGGAAGCTCCTACGAGCAGTACTTC. Translated: CASPNYPRQGSSYEQYF.